This is a list of T cell receptor beta chains from one sample in a study of PD-L1 blockade in urothelial cancer. Sequencing was performed with immunoSEQ multiplex PCR; in TCRdb, only in-frame clones are kept and a portion is missing. This table holds 30,000 to 35,000 clones, roughly 88% found once. The specimen comprised PBMCs, sampled around atezolizumab (anti-PD-L1) treatment. Every receptor here comes from a man aged 55 to 69 with urothelial cancer. Each CDR3 is given with its conserved first and last residue. The order of the fields is D gene, CDR3 length, V gene, CDR3 protein. A D gene is named only where the DNA matches it firmly.

>TRBD1|17|TRBV19
CASRTGTGAQANYGYTF
>-|15|TRBV7-2
CASSPRQFSGNTIYF
>TRBD2|17|TRBV18
CASSPRTSGANTGELFF
>-|15|TRBV6-6
CASSYLDRNTGELFF
>-|14|TRBV4-1
CASSQDRGNQPQHF
>-|14|TRBV7-2
CASSLTSSSDTQYF
>TRBD2|17|TRBV5-4
CASSLPRAGGSTGELFF
>-|13|TRBV6-1
CASSDKPGYEQYF
>-|17|TRBV28
CASSQPGVDSYNSPLHF
>TRBD1|20|TRBV10-3
CAISGVGGGRLQSSGNTIYF
>-|11|TRBV6-5
CASSYGHEQYF
>-|15|TRBV18
CASSPRQVDRNIQYF
>TRBD2|15|TRBV28
CASSAAGGVDYEQYF
>TRBD2|15|TRBV5-1
CASSPTSGGINEQFF
>TRBD2|16|TRBV18
CASSPFLGSGNYEQYF
>-|15|TRBV10-3
CAISDSGGSYNEQFF
>TRBD1|13|TRBV30
CAWSPGQTYEQYF
>TRBD1|15|TRBV11-2
CASSFSGQRYNEQFF
>-|14|TRBV7-9
CASSIGHYQETQYF
>TRBD1|18|TRBV30
CAWSVGVGRGTNTGELFF
>-|14|TRBV7-8
CASSSLSGTGELFF
>TRBD2|16|TRBV5-1
CASSSALAGVTDTQYF
>-|15|TRBV9
CASSVGRQGPETQYF
>TRBD2|17|TRBV18
CASSPRASGRNHHEQYF
>TRBD2|16|TRBV9
CASSVETSGGVETQYF
>TRBD1|15|TRBV30
CAWSVQGAGGGGYTF
>-|17|TRBV11-2
CASSLVPPGKGGEKLFF
>-|13|TRBV7-2
CASSPVSGSPLHF
>-|15|TRBV15
CATRTTPLDQETQYF
>-|13|TRBV4-2
CASSAGQPYEQYF
>TRBD1|18|TRBV7-3
CASSLNGGRQGEIHGYTF
>TRBD2|17|TRBV13
CASSLRTSGSSYNEQFF
>TRBD1|16|TRBV6-5
CASSYSLRGPFYGYTF
>TRBD1|16|TRBV6-5
CASSYSGTGINEKLFF
>-|14|TRBV6-5
CASSYGQGNQPQHF
>TRBD2|15|TRBV10-2
CASRGGLAGEDTQYF
>-|13|TRBV7-6
CASSLAGGPAQHF
>-|15|TRBV6-5
CASRQGIGSSYEQYF
>-|12|TRBV6-5
CASSYGPYEQYF
>-|13|TRBV6-1
CASSPRQYNEQFF
>TRBD2|13|TRBV6-1
CASRGLAGVEQYF
>-|23|TRBV30
CAWRSRVWGTPRGKNQTSYEQYF
>TRBD2|16|TRBV14
CASSPSGLAGAYEQFF
>-|15|TRBV27
CASSSLAGTTDTQYF
>-|17|TRBV27
CASSYQSVMGGRYEQYF
>TRBD1|15|TRBV7-2
CASSVRQGSGQPQHF
>-|14|TRBV18
CATGVSRGTDTQYF
>TRBD1|15|TRBV5-4
CASSQYDRAPYEQYF
>-|11|TRBV29-1
CSAITNTEAFF
>-|15|TRBV5-1
CASSLGGSSYNEQFF
>TRBD1|15|TRBV4-2
CASSQDRVGQETQYF
>TRBD2|15|TRBV14
CASSQDRGAGVTQYF
>-|15|TRBV11-2
CASSLSQGIYYEQYF